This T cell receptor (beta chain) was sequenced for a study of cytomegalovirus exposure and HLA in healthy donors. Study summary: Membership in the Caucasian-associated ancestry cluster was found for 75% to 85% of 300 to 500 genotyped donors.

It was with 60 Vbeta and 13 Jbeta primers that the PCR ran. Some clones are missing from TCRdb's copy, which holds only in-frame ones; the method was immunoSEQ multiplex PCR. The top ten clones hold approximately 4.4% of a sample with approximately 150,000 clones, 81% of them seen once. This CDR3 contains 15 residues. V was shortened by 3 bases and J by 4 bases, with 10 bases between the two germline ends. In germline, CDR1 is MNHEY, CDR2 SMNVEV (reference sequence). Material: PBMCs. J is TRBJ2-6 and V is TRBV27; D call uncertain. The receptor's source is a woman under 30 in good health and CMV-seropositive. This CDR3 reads CASSFSPPGANVLTF. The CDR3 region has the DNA TGTGCCAGCAGTTTCTCCCCTCCCGGGGCCAACGTCCTGACTTTC.